This T cell receptor beta chain was sequenced for a study of T-cell reconstitution after alpha-beta-depleted transplantation in children. Unique molecular identifiers were incorporated during preparation of the TCRbeta library. One entry per CDR3 protein results from TCRdb running MiXCR on the PCR reads. The sample consists of 210,000 or so distinct CDR3 sequences, approximately 9% of them appearing once. The length of the CDR3 is 14 residues. The germline V gene encodes CDR1 SEHNR and CDR2 FQNEAQ (reference sequence). Trimming cost V 5 bases and J 0 bases; bases outside gene matches: 3. This receptor was identified in a human donor who donated a stem cell graft to a child with acute lymphoblastic leukemia. The chain couples TRBV7-9 to TRBJ1-1; 7 nucleotides agree with TRBD1. Sequencing was performed on PBMCs from the stem cell graft donor, taken from the stem cell graft. In nucleotides, the CDR3 is TGTGCCAGCAGCCGAACAGGGGTGAACACTGAAGCTTTCTTT. Protein sequence: CASSRTGVNTEAFF.